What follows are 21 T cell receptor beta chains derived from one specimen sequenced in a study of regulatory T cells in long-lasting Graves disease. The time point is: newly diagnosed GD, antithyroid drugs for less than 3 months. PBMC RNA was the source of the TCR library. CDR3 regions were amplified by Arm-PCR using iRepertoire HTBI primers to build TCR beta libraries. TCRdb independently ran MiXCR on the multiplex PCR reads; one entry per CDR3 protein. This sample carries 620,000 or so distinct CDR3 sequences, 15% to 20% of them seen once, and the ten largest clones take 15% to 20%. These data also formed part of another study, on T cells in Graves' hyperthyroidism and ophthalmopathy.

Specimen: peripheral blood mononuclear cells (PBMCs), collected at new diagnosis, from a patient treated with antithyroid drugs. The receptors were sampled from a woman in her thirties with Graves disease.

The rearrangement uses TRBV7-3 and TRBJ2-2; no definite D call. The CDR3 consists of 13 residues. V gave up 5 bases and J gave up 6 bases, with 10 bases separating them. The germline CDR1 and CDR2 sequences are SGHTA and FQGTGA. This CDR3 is CASSNQPAGELFF. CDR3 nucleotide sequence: TGTGCCAGCAGCAATCAACCGGCCGGGGAGCTGTTTTTT.

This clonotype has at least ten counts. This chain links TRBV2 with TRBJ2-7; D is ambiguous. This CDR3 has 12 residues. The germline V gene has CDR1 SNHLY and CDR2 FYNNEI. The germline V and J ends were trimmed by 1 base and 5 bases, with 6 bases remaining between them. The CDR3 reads CASSEDENEQYF. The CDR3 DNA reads TGTGCCAGCAGTGAAGATGAGAACGAGCAGTACTTC. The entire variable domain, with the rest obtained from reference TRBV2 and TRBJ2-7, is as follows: EPEVTQTPSHQVTQMGQEVILRCVPISNHLYFYWYRQILGQKVEFLVSFYNNEISEKSEIFDDQFSVERPDGSNFTLKIRSTKLEDSAMYFCASSEDENEQYFGPGTRLTVT.

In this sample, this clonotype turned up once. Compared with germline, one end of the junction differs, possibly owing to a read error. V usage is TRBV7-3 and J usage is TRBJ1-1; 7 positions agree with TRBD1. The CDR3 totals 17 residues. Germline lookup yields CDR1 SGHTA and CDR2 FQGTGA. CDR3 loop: CASSLRLTGVGNTEAFF. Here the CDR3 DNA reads TGCGCCAGCAGCCTGCGACTTACAGGGGTCGGGAACACTGAAGCTTTCTTT.

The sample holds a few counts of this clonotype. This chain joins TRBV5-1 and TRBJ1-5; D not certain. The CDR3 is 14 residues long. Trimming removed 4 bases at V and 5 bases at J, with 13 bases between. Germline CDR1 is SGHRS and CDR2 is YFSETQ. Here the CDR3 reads CASSVGGVDQPQHF. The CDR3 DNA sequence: TGCGCCAGCAGCGTCGGCGGGGTTGATCAGCCCCAGCATTTT.

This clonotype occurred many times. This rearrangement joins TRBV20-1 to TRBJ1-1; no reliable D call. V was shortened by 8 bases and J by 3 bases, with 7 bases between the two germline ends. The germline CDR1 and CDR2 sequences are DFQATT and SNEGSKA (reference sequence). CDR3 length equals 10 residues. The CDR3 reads CSNKDTEAFF. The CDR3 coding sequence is TGCAGTAATAAGGACACTGAAGCTTTCTTT.

The CDR3 DNA sequence: TGTGCCACCAGCGGGACCCGGGGGACAGGGGATGGCTACACCTTC. Translating gives CATSGTRGTGDGYTF. The J gene is TRBJ1-2, the V gene TRBV15; 10 bases match TRBD1. The CDR3 extends over 15 amino acids. CDR1 is LNHNV and CDR2 is YYDKDF in the germline V gene (reference sequence). The J segment lost 6 bases and the V segment lost 5 bases, leaving 9 bases of the junction unmatched.

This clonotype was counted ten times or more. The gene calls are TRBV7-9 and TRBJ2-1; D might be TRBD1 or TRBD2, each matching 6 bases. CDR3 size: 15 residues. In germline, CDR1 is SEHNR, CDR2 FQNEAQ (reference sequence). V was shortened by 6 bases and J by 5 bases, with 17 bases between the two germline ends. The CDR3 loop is CASRKTGARHNEQFF. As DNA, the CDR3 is TGTGCCAGCAGGAAAACGGGGGCTAGGCACAATGAGCAGTTCTTC.

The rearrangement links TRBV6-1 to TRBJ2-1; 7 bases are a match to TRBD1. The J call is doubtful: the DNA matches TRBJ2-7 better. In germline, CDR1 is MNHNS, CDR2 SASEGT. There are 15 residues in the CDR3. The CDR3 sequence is CASSETGSSYNEQYF. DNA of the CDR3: TGTGCCAGCAGTGAGACAGGGAGCTCCTACAATGAGCAGTACTTC.

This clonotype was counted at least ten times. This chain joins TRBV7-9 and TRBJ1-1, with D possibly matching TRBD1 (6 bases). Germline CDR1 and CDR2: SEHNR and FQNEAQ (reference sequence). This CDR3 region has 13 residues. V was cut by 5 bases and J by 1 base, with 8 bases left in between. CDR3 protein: CASSRTANTEAFF. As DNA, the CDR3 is TGTGCCAGCAGCCGGACAGCGAACACTGAAGCTTTCTTT.

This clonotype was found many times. CDR3: CASSLERTSYEQYF. DNA of the CDR3: TGTGCCAGCAGCTTAGAAAGGACTAGCTACGAGCAGTACTTC. This chain links TRBV7-6 with TRBJ2-7; 7 bases map to TRBD2. This CDR3 is 14 amino acids long. With V trimmed by 1 base and J by 3 bases, 3 bases remained unmatched. The V gene's germline CDR1 is SGHVS and CDR2 FNYEAQ. The full variable domain, its missing parts supplied by reference TRBV7-6 and TRBJ2-7, is GAGVSQSPRYKVTKRGQDVALRCDPISGHVSLYWYRQALGQGPEFLTYFNYEAQQDKSGLPNDRFSAERPEGSISTLTIQRTEQRDSAMYRCASSLERTSYEQYFGPGTRLTVT.

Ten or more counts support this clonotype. The CDR3 is CASSEIAGGGADTQYF. DNA for the CDR3: TGTGCCAGCAGTGAAATAGCGGGAGGGGGGGCAGATACGCAGTATTTT. The genes are TRBV6-1 and TRBJ2-3, with 11 bases aligning to TRBD2. The germline CDR1 and CDR2 sequences are MNHNS and SASEGT. The CDR3 runs 16 residues. After removal of 2 bases from V and 4 bases from J, the junction contained 5 bases not matched to a gene.

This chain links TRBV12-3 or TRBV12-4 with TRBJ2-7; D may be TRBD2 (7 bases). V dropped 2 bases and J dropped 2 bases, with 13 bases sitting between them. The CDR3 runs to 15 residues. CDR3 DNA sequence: TGTGCCAGCAGTTTACGGGCGGGGGCTCCCTACGAGCAGTACTTC. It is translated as CASSLRAGAPYEQYF.

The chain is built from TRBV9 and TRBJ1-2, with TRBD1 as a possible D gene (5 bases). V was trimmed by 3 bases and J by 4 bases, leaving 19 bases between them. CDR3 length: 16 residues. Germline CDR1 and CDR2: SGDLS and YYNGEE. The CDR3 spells CASSALSRGGIYGYTF. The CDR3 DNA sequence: TGTGCCAGCAGCGCCCTTTCCCGGGGGGGGATCTATGGCTACACCTTC.

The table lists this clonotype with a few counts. CDR3 bases: TGTGCCAGCAGTTTTTTGGGGACAACAAGGGAGACCCAGTACTTC. It translates to CASSFLGTTRETQYF. The chain carries TRBV12-3 or TRBV12-4 and TRBJ2-5, with D perhaps matching TRBD1 (6 bases). This CDR3 is built from 15 residues. V lost 3 bases and J 5 bases, leaving 16 bases between the germline ends.

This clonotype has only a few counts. As DNA, the CDR3 is TGTGCCAGCAGGCAGTTCAATCAGCCCCAGCATTTT. Amino acid sequence: CASRQFNQPQHF. The V call is TRBV28, the J call TRBJ1-5; no clear D. Germline V gene lookup returns CDR1 MDHEN and CDR2 SYDVKM. Deletions cut 6 bases from V and 3 bases from J, with 6 bases between. The CDR3 is 12 residues long. Complete variable domain (other parts from reference TRBV28 and TRBJ1-5): DVKVTQSSRYLVKRTGEKVFLECVQDMDHENMFWYRQDPGLGLRLIYFSYDVKMKEKGDIPEGYSVSREKKERFSLILESASTNQTSMYLCASRQFNQPQHFGDGTRLSIL.

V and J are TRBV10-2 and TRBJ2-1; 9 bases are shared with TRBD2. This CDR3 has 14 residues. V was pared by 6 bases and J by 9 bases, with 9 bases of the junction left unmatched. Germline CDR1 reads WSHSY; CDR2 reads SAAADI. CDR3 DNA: TGCGCCAGCAGAGAATTGACTAGCGGACGTGAGCAGTTCTTC. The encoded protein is CASRELTSGREQFF.

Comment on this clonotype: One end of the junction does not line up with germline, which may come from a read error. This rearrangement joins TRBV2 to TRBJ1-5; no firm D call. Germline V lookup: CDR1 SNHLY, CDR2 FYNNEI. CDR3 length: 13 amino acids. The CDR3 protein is CASSQDGDQRQHF. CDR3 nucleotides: TGTGCCAGCAGTCAGGACGGGGATCAGCGCCAGCATTTT. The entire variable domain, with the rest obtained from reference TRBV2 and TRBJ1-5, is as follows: EPEVTQTPSHQVTQMGQEVILRCVPISNHLYFYWYRQILGQKVEFLVSFYNNEISEKSEIFDDQFSVERPDGSNFTLKIRSTKLEDSAMYFCASSQDGDQRQHFGDGTRLSIL.

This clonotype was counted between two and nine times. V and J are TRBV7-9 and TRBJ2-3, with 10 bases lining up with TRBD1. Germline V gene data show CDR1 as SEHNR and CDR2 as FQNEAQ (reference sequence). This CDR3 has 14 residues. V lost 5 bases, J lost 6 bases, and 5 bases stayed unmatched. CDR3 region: CASSLRTGGDTQYF. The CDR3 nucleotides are TGTGCCAGCAGCCTAAGGACAGGGGGGGATACGCAGTATTTT.

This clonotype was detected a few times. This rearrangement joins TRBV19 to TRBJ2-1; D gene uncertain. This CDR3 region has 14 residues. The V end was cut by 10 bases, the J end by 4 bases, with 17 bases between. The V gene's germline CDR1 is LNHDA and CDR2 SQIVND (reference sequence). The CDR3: CATALLGAYNEQFF. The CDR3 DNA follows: TGTGCCACCGCGCTATTAGGAGCGTACAATGAGCAGTTCTTC. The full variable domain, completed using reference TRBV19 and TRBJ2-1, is DGGITQSPKYLFRKEGQNVTLSCEQNLNHDAMYWYRQDPGQGLRLIYYSQIVNDFQKGDIAEGYSVSREKKESFPLTVTSAQKNPTAFYLCATALLGAYNEQFFGPGTRLTVL.

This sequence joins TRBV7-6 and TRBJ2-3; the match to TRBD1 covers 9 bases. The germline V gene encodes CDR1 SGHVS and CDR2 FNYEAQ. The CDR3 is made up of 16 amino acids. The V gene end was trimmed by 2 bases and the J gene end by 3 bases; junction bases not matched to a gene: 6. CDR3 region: CASSLIGTGITDTQYF. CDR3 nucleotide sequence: TGTGCCAGCAGCTTAATCGGGACAGGGATTACAGATACGCAGTATTTT. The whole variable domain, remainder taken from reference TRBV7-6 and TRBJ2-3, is GAGVSQSPRYKVTKRGQDVALRCDPISGHVSLYWYRQALGQGPEFLTYFNYEAQQDKSGLPNDRFSAERPEGSISTLTIQRTEQRDSAMYRCASSLIGTGITDTQYFGPGTRLTVL.

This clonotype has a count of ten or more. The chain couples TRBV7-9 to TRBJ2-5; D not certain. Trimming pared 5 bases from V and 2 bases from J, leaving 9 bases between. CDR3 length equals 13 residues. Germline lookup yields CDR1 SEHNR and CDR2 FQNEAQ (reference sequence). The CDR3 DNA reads TGTGCCAGCAGCCGCGACACGCAAGAGACCCAGTACTTC. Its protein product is CASSRDTQETQYF.